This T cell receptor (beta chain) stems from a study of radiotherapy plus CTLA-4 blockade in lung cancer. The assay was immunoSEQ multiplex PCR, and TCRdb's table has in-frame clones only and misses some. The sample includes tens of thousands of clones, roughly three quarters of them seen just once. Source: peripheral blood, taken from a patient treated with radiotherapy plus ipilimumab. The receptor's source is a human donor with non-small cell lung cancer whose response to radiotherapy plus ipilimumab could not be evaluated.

CDR3 bases: TGTGCCAGCAGCTTAGCAGGGGGCTGGACCGGGGAGCTGTTTTTT. It encodes CASSLAGGWTGELFF. V and J are TRBV7-9 and TRBJ2-2; TRBD1 agrees at 7 bases. The CDR3 runs to 15 residues. The trim removed 0 bases at V and 5 bases at J, leaving 3 bases unmatched. Germline V gives CDR1 SEHNR, CDR2 FQNEAQ (reference sequence).